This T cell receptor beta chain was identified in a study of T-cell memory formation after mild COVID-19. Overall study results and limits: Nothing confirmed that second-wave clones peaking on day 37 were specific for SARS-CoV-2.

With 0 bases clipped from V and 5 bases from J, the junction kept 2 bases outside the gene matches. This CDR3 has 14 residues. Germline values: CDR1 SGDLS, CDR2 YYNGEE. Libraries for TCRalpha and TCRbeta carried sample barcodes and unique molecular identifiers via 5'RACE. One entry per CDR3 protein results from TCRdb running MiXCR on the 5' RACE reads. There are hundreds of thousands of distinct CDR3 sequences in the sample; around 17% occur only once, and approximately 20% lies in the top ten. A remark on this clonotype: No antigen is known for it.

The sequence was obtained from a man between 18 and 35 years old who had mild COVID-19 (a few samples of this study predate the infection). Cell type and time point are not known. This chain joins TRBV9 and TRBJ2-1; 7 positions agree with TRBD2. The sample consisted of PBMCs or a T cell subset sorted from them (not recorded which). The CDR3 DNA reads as TGTGCCAGCAGCGTAGCCGCGGGAGACAATGAGCAGTTCTTC. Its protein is CASSVAAGDNEQFF.